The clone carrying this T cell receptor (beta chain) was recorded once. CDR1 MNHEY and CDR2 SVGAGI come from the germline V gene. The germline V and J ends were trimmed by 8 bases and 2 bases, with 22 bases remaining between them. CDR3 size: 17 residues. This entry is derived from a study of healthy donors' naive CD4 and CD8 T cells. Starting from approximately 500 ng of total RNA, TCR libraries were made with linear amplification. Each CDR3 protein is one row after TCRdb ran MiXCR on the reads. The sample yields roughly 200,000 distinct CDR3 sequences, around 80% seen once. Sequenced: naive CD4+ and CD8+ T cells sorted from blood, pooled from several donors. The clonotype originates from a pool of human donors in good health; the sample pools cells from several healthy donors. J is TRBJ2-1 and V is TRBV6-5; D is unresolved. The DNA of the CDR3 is TGTGCCAGCTCATCTCTGAAATCGGGTTTCGCCTACAATGAGCAGTTCTTC. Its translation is CASSSLKSGFAYNEQFF.